The 14 T cell receptor beta chains presented below share a single source sample, sequenced in a study of cytomegalovirus exposure and HLA in healthy donors. PCR involved 60 Vbeta and 13 Jbeta primers. TCRdb's table, derived via immunoSEQ multiplex PCR, lists solely in-frame clones and lacks some. This table holds 70,000 to 80,000 clones. Input material: PBMCs. Receptor source: a man aged 35 to 55 in good health and CMV-seronegative.

This chain links TRBV10-3 with TRBJ1-1, with D possibly TRBD1 on 5 matching bases. This CDR3 is 15 amino acids long. V gave up 11 bases and J gave up 3 bases, with 22 bases separating them. Germline CDR1 reads ENHRY; CDR2 reads SYGVKD. This chain's CDR3 is CASRTGESLYTEAFF. The DNA for the CDR3 is TGTGCCTCACGGACGGGGGAATCGTTGTACACTGAAGCTTTCTTT.

The chain is built from TRBV30 and TRBJ2-7; 8 nucleotides match TRBD2. Germline lookup yields CDR1 GTSNPN and CDR2 SVGIG (reference sequence). J was trimmed by 6 bases and V by 5 bases; bases with no gene match: 3. The CDR3 has 11 residues. The CDR3 DNA reads TGTGCCTGGGGGACTAGTAGCGAGCAGTACTTC. Translated, it gives CAWGTSSEQYF.

V gene TRBV6-1 combines with J gene TRBJ1-5; 10 positions match TRBD1. The CDR3 spans 17 residues. The V and J ends lost 3 bases and 6 bases, in that order; junction bases with no gene match: 11. The V gene's germline CDR1 is MNHNS and CDR2 SASEGT. This chain's CDR3 is CASSDGATGGDGQPQHF. The DNA for the CDR3 is TGTGCCAGCAGTGATGGGGCGACAGGGGGCGACGGTCAGCCCCAGCATTTT.

This chain joins TRBV11-2 and TRBJ2-3, with 10 nucleotides matching TRBD2. The CDR3 has 16 amino acids. Germline lookup yields CDR1 SGHAT and CDR2 FQNNGV. The ends lost 5 bases at V and 4 bases at J; junction bases unmatched: 9. The CDR3 protein is CASSREAGGPPDTQYF. CDR3 nucleotides: TGTGCCAGCAGCCGTGAAGCGGGGGGGCCCCCAGATACGCAGTATTTT.

The chain recombines TRBV9 with TRBJ2-1, with D possibly being TRBD1 (6 bases). From germline, CDR1 is SGDLS and CDR2 YYNGEE. This CDR3 region has 16 residues. Trimming stripped 0 bases from V and 6 bases from J, with 16 bases between. In DNA form, the CDR3 reads TGTGCCAGCAGCGTAGCTCCACAGGGAAACGGCAATGAGCAGTTCTTC. Protein product: CASSVAPQGNGNEQFF. Full variable domain (missing parts from reference TRBV9 and TRBJ2-1): DSGVTQTPKHLITATGQRVTLRCSPRSGDLSVYWYQQSLDQGLQFLIQYYNGEERAKGNILERFSAQQFPDLHSELNLSSLELGDSALYFCASSVAPQGNGNEQFFGPGTRLTVL.

V gene TRBV5-5 combines with J gene TRBJ1-5; no reliable D call. Deletions cut 0 bases from V and 6 bases from J, with 16 bases between. Germline CDR1 and CDR2: SGHKS and YYEKEE (reference sequence). CDR3 length: 16 amino acids. The chain's CDR3 is CASSLGHTATPQPQHF. CDR3 DNA: TGTGCCAGCAGCTTGGGACATACAGCAACTCCTCAGCCCCAGCATTTT. Full variable domain (rest looked up from reference TRBV5-5 and TRBJ1-5): DAGVTQSPTHLIKTRGQQVTLRCSPISGHKSVSWYQQVLGQGPQFIFQYYEKEERGRGNFPDRFSARQFPNYSSELNVNALLLGDSALYLCASSLGHTATPQPQHFGDGTRLSIL.

V and J are TRBV6-1 and TRBJ2-7; 8 bases map to TRBD1. CDR1 is MNHNS and CDR2 is SASEGT in the germline V gene. V lost 6 bases, J lost 3 bases, and 10 bases stayed unmatched. The CDR3 has 15 amino acids. The CDR3 protein is CASRAGQGTIYEQYF. The CDR3 DNA sequence: TGTGCCAGCAGAGCCGGACAGGGAACCATCTACGAGCAGTACTTC.

The chain carries TRBV7-9 and TRBJ2-3, with 11 bases aligning to TRBD2. The CDR3 spans 16 residues. Germline CDR1 and CDR2: SEHNR and FQNEAQ (reference sequence). The V gene end was trimmed by 3 bases and the J gene end by 4 bases; junction bases not matched to a gene: 6. CDR3 residues: CASSFGLAGPPDTQYF. CDR3 DNA sequence: TGTGCCAGCAGCTTTGGACTAGCGGGCCCCCCAGATACGCAGTATTTT.

The J gene is TRBJ2-1, the V gene TRBV6-5, with D tentatively TRBD1 (6 bases). The CDR3 contains 12 residues. In germline, CDR1 is MNHEY, CDR2 SVGAGI. The CDR3 nucleotides read TGTGCGTCAGGGGTCCCCGACAATGAGCAGTTCTTC. As protein: CASGVPDNEQFF.

This chain joins TRBV18 and TRBJ1-4; TRBD1 might be the D (5 bases). Looked up from germline, CDR1 is KGHSH and CDR2 is LQKENI. V lost 4 bases and J 6 bases, leaving 15 bases between the germline ends. This CDR3 is 15 amino acids long. The CDR3: CASSRWGGVDEKLFF. The CDR3 DNA is TGTGCCAGCTCACGGTGGGGGGGAGTCGATGAAAAACTGTTTTTT.

V is TRBV6-1 and J is TRBJ2-3; possibly TRBD1 for D (6 bases). The V end was cut by 2 bases, the J end by 7 bases, with 13 bases between. Germline V gives CDR1 MNHNS, CDR2 SASEGT. The CDR3 has 14 amino acids. The CDR3 DNA sequence: TGTGCCAGCAGTGAAACCCGCCAGGGGAATACGCAGTATTTT. Its protein product is CASSETRQGNTQYF.

V gene TRBV30 combines with J gene TRBJ1-1; 9 positions match TRBD1. The CDR3 consists of 11 residues. Per the germline V gene, CDR1 is GTSNPN and CDR2 is SVGIG (reference sequence). V lost 3 bases, J lost 9 bases, and 2 bases stayed unmatched. This chain's CDR3 is CAWRGTGQAFF. CDR3 in DNA: TGTGCCTGGAGGGGGACAGGGCAAGCTTTCTTT. Full variable domain (remainder filled in from reference TRBV30 and TRBJ1-1): SQTIHQWPATLVQPVGSPLSLECTVEGTSNPNLYWYRQAAGRGLQLLFYSVGIGQISSEVPQNLSASRPQDRQFILSSKKLLLSDSGFYLCAWRGTGQAFFGQGTRLTVV.

V and J are TRBV19 and TRBJ1-5; no clear D gene. CDR1 and CDR2 from the germline V gene are LNHDA and SQIVND (reference sequence). The ends were cut back, 7 bases at V and 7 bases at J, with 17 bases in the middle. The CDR3 is 14 amino acids. The CDR3 DNA reads as TGTGCCAGTACTCCCCAGGTCGGCGGGCAGCCCCAGCATTTT. Encoded protein: CASTPQVGGQPQHF.

CDR3 in DNA: TGTGCCACTGGGACTGGCGGGGGTGACGAGCAGTACTTC. Encoded protein: CATGTGGGDEQYF. The rearrangement joins TRBV15 to TRBJ2-7; 7 bases match TRBD2. This CDR3 comprises 13 residues. Losses at the gene ends were 9 bases for V and 5 bases for J; bases not matched to a gene: 10. Germline lookup yields CDR1 LNHNV and CDR2 YYDKDF (reference sequence). Supplemented by reference TRBV15 and TRBJ2-7, the full variable domain reads DAMVIQNPRYQVTQFGKPVTLSCSQTLNHNVMYWYQQKSSQAPKLLFHYYDKDFNNEADTPDNFQSRRPNTSFCFLDIRSPGLGDTAMYLCATGTGGGDEQYFGPGTRLTVT.